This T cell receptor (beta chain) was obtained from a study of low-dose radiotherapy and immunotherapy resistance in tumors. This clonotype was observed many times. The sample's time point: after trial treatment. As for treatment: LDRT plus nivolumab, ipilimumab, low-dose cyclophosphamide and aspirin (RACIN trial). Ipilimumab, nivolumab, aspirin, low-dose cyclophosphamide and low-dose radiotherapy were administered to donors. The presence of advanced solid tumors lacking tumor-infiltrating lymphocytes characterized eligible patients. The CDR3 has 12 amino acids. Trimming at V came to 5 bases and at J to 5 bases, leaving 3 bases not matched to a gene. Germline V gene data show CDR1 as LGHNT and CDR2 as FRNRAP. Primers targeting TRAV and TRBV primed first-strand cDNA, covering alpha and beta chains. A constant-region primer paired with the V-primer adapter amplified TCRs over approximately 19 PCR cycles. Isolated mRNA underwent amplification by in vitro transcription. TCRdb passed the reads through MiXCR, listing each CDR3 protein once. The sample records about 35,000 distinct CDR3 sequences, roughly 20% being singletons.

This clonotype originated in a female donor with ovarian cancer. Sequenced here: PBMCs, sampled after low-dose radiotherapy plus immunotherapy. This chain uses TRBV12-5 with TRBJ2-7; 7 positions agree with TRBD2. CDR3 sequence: CASGPGTNEQYF. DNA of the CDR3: TGTGCTAGTGGTCCCGGGACTAACGAGCAGTACTTC.